Below are 32 T cell receptor beta chains sequenced from a single sample in a study of Ad26.COV2.S vaccination and SARS-CoV-2 variants. Treatment defined: 15 to 20 received Ad26.COV2.S at low or high dose, single or two shots; about 5 received placebo; per-sample allocation not given. Samples were taken on day 63 after the first vaccine or placebo injection. TCRdb's table, derived via immunoSEQ multiplex PCR, lists solely in-frame clones and lacks some. In the table there are 400,000 to 450,000 clones, more than 80% of which are singletons. This material consisted of peripheral blood, taken in a trial of Ad26.COV2.S vaccine versus placebo. These receptors were obtained from a person aged 18-60 years who received the Ad26.COV2.S COVID-19 vaccine or a placebo.

This clone appeared a single time. The chain has TRBV28 and TRBJ2-1; TRBD2 agrees at 9 bases. The CDR3 has 18 residues. Trimming took 4 bases from V and 1 from J; bases not matched to a gene: 11. The germline gives CDR1 MDHEN, CDR2 SYDVKM. The CDR3 is CASSSPPLSGRSYNEQFF. The CDR3 DNA follows: TGTGCCAGCAGTTCCCCACCTCTTAGCGGGAGATCCTACAATGAGCAGTTCTTC.

This clone was detected many times. The rearrangement links TRBV4-3 to TRBJ2-7; TRBD1 matches at 7 bases. Germline CDR1 is LGHNA and CDR2 is YSLEER. V dropped 0 bases and J dropped 4; count of bases not matched to a gene: 3. The CDR3 spans 14 residues. DNA of the CDR3: TGCGCCAGCAGCCAAGACCGGACAGGTTACGAGCAGTACTTC. Protein: CASSQDRTGYEQYF.

This clone has more than one count but fewer than ten. The chain couples TRBV2 to TRBJ2-2, with 9 bases aligning to TRBD1. V gave up 5 bases and J gave up 4 bases; unmatched junction bases: 2. The CDR3 totals 14 residues. Germline values: CDR1 SNHLY, CDR2 FYNNEI. The CDR3 spells CASSWTGATGELFF. In nucleotides, the CDR3 is TGTGCCAGCAGTTGGACAGGGGCCACCGGGGAGCTGTTTTTT.

This clone is a singleton in its sample. The chain joins TRBV21-1 to TRBJ1-3; the DNA was not used to check the table's D call, TRBD1. TRBV21-1 is a pseudogene. The CDR3 sequence is 17 residues long. CDR3 sequence (DNA): TGTGCCAGCAGAAAATGGGCGCAGGGTGATTCAGGAAACACCATATATTTT. Amino acid sequence: CASRKWAQGDSGNTIYF.

This chain uses TRBV2 with TRBJ2-7; D not certain. Trimming cost V 7 bases and J 2 bases, with 9 bases left between them. The CDR3 covers 12 residues. Germline-derived CDR1 and CDR2 are SNHLY and FYNNEI. The CDR3, as DNA: TGTGCCAGCACCGGATCCACCTACGAGCAGTACTTC. Translation: CASTGSTYEQYF.

This chain connects TRBV9 to TRBJ2-7; TRBD2 agrees at 7 bases. This CDR3 has 15 residues. Germline assignment: CDR1 SGDLS and CDR2 YYNGEE. J lost 2 bases, V lost 2 bases, and 7 bases had no gene match. The CDR3 protein is CASSVTDGRTYEQYF. The CDR3 DNA follows: TGTGCCAGCAGCGTCACGGACGGGAGGACCTACGAGCAGTACTTC.

On this clone: Additional DNA sequences in this sample encode the identical CDR3. The chain carries TRBV11-2 and TRBJ2-7; D call uncertain. Per germline, CDR1 SGHAT and CDR2 FQNNGV. V lost 0 bases and J lost 2, with 5 bases in between. The CDR3 totals 13 residues. CDR3 sequence reads: CASSLDPPYEQYF. CDR3 DNA: TGTGCCAGCAGCTTAGATCCCCCCTACGAGCAGTACTTC. The full variable domain, rest sourced from reference TRBV11-2 and TRBJ2-7, is EAGVAQSPRYKIIEKRQSVAFWCNPISGHATLYWYQQILGQGPKLLIQFQNNGVVDDSQLPKDRFSAERLKGVDSTLKIQPAKLEDSAVYLCASSLDPPYEQYFGPGTRLTVT.

This rearrangement joins TRBV29-1 to TRBJ1-2, with TRBD1 matching over 7 bases. The CDR3 extends over 13 amino acids. J was trimmed by 4 bases and V by 2 bases; bases with no gene match: 4. CDR1 and CDR2 from the germline V gene are SQVTM and ANQGSEA. The CDR3 loop reads CSVENRGGYGYTF. The CDR3 DNA reads as TGCAGCGTTGAAAACAGGGGAGGCTATGGCTACACCTTC.

The chain joins TRBV6-5 to TRBJ2-7; D possibly corresponds to TRBD2 (7 bases). V was pared by 3 bases and J by 4 bases, with 16 bases between. CDR3 length: 15 amino acids. Germline V lookup: CDR1 MNHEY, CDR2 SVGAGI. The CDR3 DNA reads TGTGCCAGCAGTTATACTCGCGGGGGCGGTTACGAGCAGTACTTC. Its protein is CASSYTRGGGYEQYF.

This clone was recorded only once. The gene calls are TRBV19 and TRBJ2-7; 8 bases map to TRBD2. Trimming cost V 3 bases and J 2 bases; bases outside gene matches: 3. Germline V gene sequence: CDR1 LNHDA, CDR2 SQIVND (reference sequence). The CDR3 runs 14 residues. The CDR3 region is CASSIRGRPYEQYF. CDR3 DNA sequence: TGTGCCAGTAGTATCCGCGGGAGGCCCTACGAGCAGTACTTC.

V usage is TRBV15 and J usage is TRBJ2-1, with unresolved D. The CDR3 is made up of 17 amino acids. Deletions cut 0 bases from V and 4 bases from J, with 16 bases between. CDR1 and CDR2 (germline): LNHNV, YYDKDF (reference sequence). CDR3 nucleotide sequence: TGTGCCACCAGCAGAGATTTGGGTTATGATGGGTACAATGAGCAGTTCTTC. Translating gives CATSRDLGYDGYNEQFF.

The DNA for the CDR3 is TGCAGTGCGAGTAGGGGGAGCGATGAGCAGTTCTTC. Its protein is CSASRGSDEQFF. This rearrangement joins TRBV20-1 to TRBJ2-1, with TRBD1 as a possible D gene (6 bases). Germline V gene data show CDR1 as DFQATT and CDR2 as SNEGSKA (reference sequence). This CDR3 comprises 12 residues. V lost 6 bases to trimming and J lost 8 bases, with 14 bases between them.

The chain is built from TRBV11-2 and TRBJ1-3, with TRBD1 identical over 7 bases. The CDR3 is made up of 16 amino acids. Per germline, CDR1 SGHAT and CDR2 FQNNGV. The V gene end was trimmed by 6 bases and the J gene end by 0 bases; junction bases not matched to a gene: 8. CDR3 bases: TGTGCCAGCAGTCTGAACAGGGGATCCTCTGGAAACACCATATATTTT. It is translated as CASSLNRGSSGNTIYF. Complete variable domain (other parts from reference TRBV11-2 and TRBJ1-3): EAGVAQSPRYKIIEKRQSVAFWCNPISGHATLYWYQQILGQGPKLLIQFQNNGVVDDSQLPKDRFSAERLKGVDSTLKIQPAKLEDSAVYLCASSLNRGSSGNTIYFGEGSWLTVV.

The gene calls are TRBV28 and TRBJ2-2, with D unclear. V shed 6 bases and J shed 5 bases, with 16 bases lying between them. The CDR3 sequence is 15 residues long. CDR1 and CDR2 from the germline V gene are MDHEN and SYDVKM. DNA of the CDR3: TGTGCCAGCAGCACACCCCTTCGGGTGACCGGGGAGCTGTTTTTT. This codes for CASSTPLRVTGELFF.

The chain joins TRBV11-2 to TRBJ2-7; maybe TRBD2 (6 bases). This CDR3 region has 18 residues. Trimming cost V 2 bases and J 4 bases, with 24 bases left between them. The germline CDR1 and CDR2 sequences are SGHAT and FQNNGV. CDR3: CASSLRGRRDGVPYEQYF. The DNA of the CDR3 is TGTGCCAGCAGCTTACGTGGTCGGCGGGACGGAGTACCGTACGAGCAGTACTTC. The full variable domain, with the rest looked up from reference TRBV11-2 and TRBJ2-7, is EAGVAQSPRYKIIEKRQSVAFWCNPISGHATLYWYQQILGQGPKLLIQFQNNGVVDDSQLPKDRFSAERLKGVDSTLKIQPAKLEDSAVYLCASSLRGRRDGVPYEQYFGPGTRLTVT.

This clone was observed a single time. This rearrangement joins TRBV7-9 to TRBJ1-1; the match to TRBD1 covers 7 bases. The CDR3 runs 13 residues. Unmatched junction bases numbered 6, after V lost 7 bases and J lost 4 bases. Germline V CDR1 and CDR2: SEHNR, FQNEAQ (reference sequence). As DNA, the CDR3 is TGTGCCAGCATAGAGGGGGCGCGCACTGAAGCTTTCTTT. Amino acid sequence: CASIEGARTEAFF. Full variable domain (outside the CDR3, taken from reference TRBV7-9 and TRBJ1-1): DTGVSQNPRHKITKRGQNVTFRCDPISEHNRLYWYRQTLGQGPEFLTYFQNEAQLEKSRLLSDRFSAERPKGSFSTLEIQRTEQGDSAMYLCASIEGARTEAFFGQGTRLTVV.

This chain uses TRBV4-2 with TRBJ2-1; D uncertain. Germline V gene sequence: CDR1 LGHNA, CDR2 YNFKEQ. With 1 base removed from V and 3 bases from J, the gap between germline ends came to 7 bases. The CDR3 covers 14 residues. CDR3 in DNA: TGTGCCAGCAGCCAAGCTCTAGACTACAATGAGCAGTTCTTC. It codes for CASSQALDYNEQFF.

This sequence joins TRBV2 and TRBJ2-1, with TRBD1 identical over 9 bases. The germline gives CDR1 SNHLY, CDR2 FYNNEI. V was pared by 2 bases and J by 7 bases, with 9 bases of the junction left unmatched. The CDR3 covers 16 residues. The CDR3 loop is CASSELLQGAGNEQFF. In nucleotides, the CDR3 is TGTGCCAGCAGTGAACTTTTACAGGGGGCAGGTAATGAGCAGTTCTTC.

CDR3 amino acids: CASSRGGKSTGELFF. CDR3 nucleotides: TGTGCCAGCAGCCGAGGGGGAAAGAGCACCGGGGAGCTGTTTTTT. The gene calls are TRBV6-5 and TRBJ2-2, with TRBD1 as a possible D gene (6 bases). The germline gives CDR1 MNHEY, CDR2 SVGAGI. CDR3 length equals 15 residues. The V and J ends lost 6 bases and 4 bases respectively, with 15 bases between them.

This chain connects TRBV9 to TRBJ2-1; TRBD2 matches 13 bases. V dropped 3 bases and J dropped 7; count of bases not matched to a gene: 7. The CDR3 covers 16 residues. CDR1 and CDR2 (germline): SGDLS, YYNGEE. The CDR3 spells CASSARLAGGGNEQFF. DNA for the CDR3: TGTGCCAGCAGCGCTCGACTAGCGGGAGGAGGGAATGAGCAGTTCTTC.

The chain employs TRBV12-3 or TRBV12-4 and TRBJ1-1; the match to TRBD1 covers 7 bases. The trim removed 5 bases at V and 7 bases at J, leaving 7 bases unmatched. CDR3 length equals 13 residues. The CDR3 here is CASSPTGSDEAFF. The CDR3 nucleotides are TGTGCCAGCAGTCCGACAGGGTCCGATGAAGCTTTCTTT.

The chain couples TRBV11-2 to TRBJ1-1, with 8 bases matching TRBD1. The V gene end was trimmed by 5 bases and the J gene end by 3 bases; junction bases not matched to a gene: 8. Germline CDR1 and CDR2: SGHAT and FQNNGV. This CDR3 is built from 15 residues. CDR3 nucleotide sequence: TGTGCCAGCAGCCAGAGGACAGGGAGGGACACTGAAGCTTTCTTT. It encodes CASSQRTGRDTEAFF.

The gene calls are TRBV4-1 and TRBJ2-7; 9 bases align to TRBD2. Per the germline V gene, CDR1 is MGHRA and CDR2 is YSYEKL. This CDR3 contains 14 residues. V shed 6 bases and J 5 bases; nucleotides not matched to a gene: 8. Written as DNA, the CDR3 is TGCGCCAGCAGAGGAGCGGGAGGTCAGAACGAGCAGTACTTC. It specifies CASRGAGGQNEQYF.

This clone was found a few times. J is TRBJ2-7 and V is TRBV5-5; 9 bases are shared with TRBD1. Per germline, CDR1 SGHKS and CDR2 YYEKEE (reference sequence). The CDR3 totals 14 residues. The V gene end was trimmed by 4 bases and the J gene end by 3 bases; junction bases not matched to a gene: 5. The DNA of the CDR3 is TGTGCCAGCAGCACGGGACAGGGATACTACGAGCAGTACTTC. Translation: CASSTGQGYYEQYF. The full variable domain, its missing parts supplied by reference TRBV5-5 and TRBJ2-7, is DAGVTQSPTHLIKTRGQQVTLRCSPISGHKSVSWYQQVLGQGPQFIFQYYEKEERGRGNFPDRFSARQFPNYSSELNVNALLLGDSALYLCASSTGQGYYEQYFGPGTRLTVT.

The genes are TRBV5-1 and TRBJ1-1; D not resolved. V lost 4 bases, J lost 2 bases, and 12 bases lay in between. This CDR3 is built from 14 residues. Per germline, CDR1 SGHRS and CDR2 YFSETQ. The CDR3 region is CASSPPSENTEAFF. CDR3 sequence (DNA): TGCGCCAGCAGCCCCCCTAGTGAAAACACTGAAGCTTTCTTT.

The chain combines TRBV18 with TRBJ2-7; D gene uncertain. Trimming shortened V by 2 bases and J by 2 bases, and 7 bases separated the two germline ends. CDR3 size: 13 residues. Germline V gene lookup returns CDR1 KGHSH and CDR2 LQKENI. CDR3 DNA sequence: TGTGCCAGCTCACCAACGGATACCTACGAGCAGTACTTC. This translates into CASSPTDTYEQYF.

V is TRBV11-1 and J is TRBJ2-1; D may be TRBD1 (5 bases). The germline V and J ends were trimmed by 4 bases and 8 bases, with 21 bases remaining between them. The V gene's germline CDR1 is SGHAT and CDR2 FQDESV (reference sequence). The CDR3 covers 16 residues. CDR3 region: CASSSAKQGNHDEQFF. In nucleotides, the CDR3 is TGTGCCAGCAGCTCGGCTAAGCAGGGAAACCACGATGAGCAGTTCTTC.

This clone came up once. The chain employs TRBV3-1 (or the pseudogene TRBV3-2) and TRBJ1-2; D call uncertain. The V gene's germline CDR1 is LGHDT and CDR2 YNNKEL (reference sequence). V lost 0 bases to trimming and J lost 8 bases, with 13 bases between them. This CDR3 contains 14 residues. This chain's CDR3 is CASSQDLVAGGYTF. CDR3 bases: TGTGCCAGCAGCCAAGATTTGGTGGCTGGCGGCTACACCTTC.

The J gene is TRBJ2-6, the V gene TRBV25-1, with unresolved D. CDR3 length equals 15 residues. V lost 3 bases to trimming and J lost 1 base, with 7 bases between them. CDR1 is MGHDK, CDR2 SYGVNS, per germline. The CDR3 nucleotides are TGTGCCAGCAGTGATCTGGCTTCTGGGGCCAACGTCCTGACTTTC. It translates to CASSDLASGANVLTF.

J is TRBJ2-1 and V is TRBV7-6, with TRBD2 matching 7 bases. CDR1 is SGHVS and CDR2 is FNYEAQ in the germline V gene. With 5 bases clipped from V and 4 bases from J, the junction kept 8 bases outside the gene matches. The CDR3 has 15 residues. The CDR3 coding sequence is TGTGCCAGCAGCCCGGGGACTATGACTTACAATGAGCAGTTCTTC. Protein: CASSPGTMTYNEQFF.

This clone has a single count. The chain couples TRBV9 to TRBJ2-5; no definite D call. The germline CDR1 and CDR2 sequences are SGDLS and YYNGEE. The CDR3 extends over 15 amino acids. Trimming removed 4 bases at V and 1 base at J, with 14 bases between. Here the CDR3 reads CASSPQARPQETQYF. CDR3 coding DNA: TGTGCCAGCAGCCCCCAGGCGCGGCCCCAAGAGACCCAGTACTTC.

This clone has just a few counts. The genes are TRBV19 and TRBJ1-1, with D maybe TRBD1 (6 bases). From germline, CDR1 is LNHDA and CDR2 SQIVND (reference sequence). The CDR3 is 13 residues long. Trimming took 6 bases from V and 6 from J, leaving 14 bases between them. CDR3: CASSLQGTAEAFF. CDR3 DNA: TGTGCCAGTAGCCTACAGGGAACGGCTGAAGCTTTCTTT. The full variable domain, in which reference TRBV19 and TRBJ1-1 provide the parts outside the CDR3, is DGGITQSPKYLFRKEGQNVTLSCEQNLNHDAMYWYRQDPGQGLRLIYYSQIVNDFQKGDIAEGYSVSREKKESFPLTVTSAQKNPTAFYLCASSLQGTAEAFFGQGTRLTVV.